The 24 T cell receptor beta chains below come from one sample, sequenced in a study of T cell responses to AZD1222 COVID-19 vaccine. Measured with immunoSEQ multiplex PCR; TCRdb has only the in-frame clones, and not every one. The table has roughly 33,000 clones, more than 75% seen once. Material: peripheral blood, obtained 28 days after the second AZD1222 dose. The source is an adult who received the AZD1222 COVID-19 vaccine.

The rearrangement joins TRBV6-5 to TRBJ2-2; D might be TRBD1 (5 bases). The CDR3 covers 13 residues. The V gene lost 11 bases and the J gene lost 1 base, with 11 bases spanning the gap. CDR1 is MNHEY, CDR2 SVGAGI, per germline. The CDR3 nucleotides are TGTGCCCCACAGGACGTGAACACCGGGGAGCTGTTTTTT. Translating gives CAPQDVNTGELFF.

This clone showed up just a few times. The genes are TRBV30 and TRBJ2-1, with TRBD2 matching 14 bases. Germline V gene lookup returns CDR1 GTSNPN and CDR2 SVGIG (reference sequence). The ends lost 5 bases at V and 12 bases at J; junction bases unmatched: 6. The CDR3 spans 13 residues. Here the CDR3 reads CAWAGTSGSLQFF. CDR3 nucleotides: TGTGCCTGGGCCGGGACTAGCGGGAGCCTGCAGTTCTTC.

The rearrangement uses TRBV5-8 and TRBJ1-3; the D gene is possibly TRBD1 (5 bases). V shed 3 bases and J shed 2 bases, with 9 bases lying between them. Germline V CDR1 and CDR2: SGHTS, YDEGEE. The CDR3 is 14 amino acids. CDR3 in DNA: TGTGCCAGCAGCTGGGGGGTCGCTGGAAACACCATATATTTT. Translating it yields CASSWGVAGNTIYF.

This clone has more than one count but fewer than ten. This chain's CDR3 is CASSPKHRIGNTIYF. CDR3 in DNA: TGTGCCAGCAGCCCCAAGCATCGGATAGGAAACACCATATATTTT. The chain has TRBV7-9 and TRBJ1-3, with unresolved D. The V end was cut by 5 bases, the J end by 4 bases, with 15 bases between. In germline, CDR1 is SEHNR, CDR2 FQNEAQ (reference sequence). The CDR3 is 15 amino acids.

The rearrangement uses TRBV5-1 and TRBJ2-1; 10 nucleotides match TRBD1. The trim removed 3 bases at V and 8 bases at J, leaving 8 bases unmatched. The V gene's germline CDR1 is SGHRS and CDR2 YFSETQ. This CDR3 is built from 15 residues. The CDR3 region has the DNA TGCGCCAGCAGCTCCAGACAGGGGGCATTCGATGAGCAGTTCTTC. It yields the protein CASSSRQGAFDEQFF. Together with reference TRBV5-1 and TRBJ2-1, the CDR3 gives the full variable domain: KAGVTQTPRYLIKTRGQQVTLSCSPISGHRSVSWYQQTPGQGLQFLFEYFSETQRNKGNFPGRFSGRQFSNSRSEMNVSTLELGDSALYLCASSSRQGAFDEQFFGPGTRLTVL.

This chain links TRBV9 with TRBJ1-1; D not certain. Trimming took 1 base from V and 1 from J, leaving 8 bases between them. CDR1 SGDLS and CDR2 YYNGEE come from the germline V gene. CDR3 size: 14 residues. The CDR3 spells CASSVLSGNTEAFF. As DNA, the CDR3 is TGTGCCAGCAGCGTACTCTCCGGGAACACTGAAGCTTTCTTT.

The chain is built from TRBV9 and TRBJ1-1; D unresolved. The V end lost 0 bases, the J end lost 4 bases, and 7 bases lay between the germline ends. This CDR3 contains 13 residues. The V gene's germline CDR1 is SGDLS and CDR2 YYNGEE. In DNA, the CDR3 is TGTGCCAGCAGCGTAGACTTGGTCACTGAAGCTTTCTTT. This sequence encodes CASSVDLVTEAFF.

In this sample, this clone turned up once. The chain carries TRBV10-3 and TRBJ1-5; no definite D call. V was shortened by 7 bases and J by 1 base, with 11 bases between the two germline ends. The CDR3 totals 14 residues. Germline CDR1 is ENHRY and CDR2 is SYGVKD. DNA for the CDR3: TGTGCCATCATTGACGCCGGCAGCAATCAGCCCCAGCATTTT. Residues: CAIIDAGSNQPQHF.

In this sample, this clone is medium-sized. The V gene is TRBV4-3, the J gene TRBJ2-1, with TRBD2 matching over 10 bases. The CDR3 has 16 residues. CDR1 and CDR2 from the germline V gene are LGHNA and YSLEER. The V gene end was trimmed by 0 bases and the J gene end by 8 bases; junction bases not matched to a gene: 7. In DNA form, the CDR3 reads TGCGCCAGCAGCCAAGATGGGACTAGCGCCAGCGATGAGCAGTTCTTC. Amino acid sequence: CASSQDGTSASDEQFF.

As to this clone: One end of the junction fails to match germline, which may point to a read error. J is TRBJ2-2 and V is TRBV15, with D uncertain. The CDR3 is made up of 13 amino acids. Per the germline V gene, CDR1 is LNHNV and CDR2 is YYDKDF (reference sequence). The chain's CDR3 is CGTRLPGTGELFF. The CDR3 coding sequence is TGTGGCACCAGACTCCCCGGCACCGGGGAGCTGTTTTTT.

The chain carries TRBV7-2 and TRBJ2-2; D is unresolved. V was clipped by 2 bases and J by 5 bases, with 18 bases between them. This CDR3 is built from 17 residues. Germline assignment: CDR1 SGHTA and CDR2 FQGNSA. This chain's CDR3 is CASSLLSGSMITGELFF. The CDR3 DNA is TGTGCCAGCAGCTTATTGTCGGGCTCTATGATTACCGGGGAGCTGTTTTTT.

J is TRBJ2-1 and V is TRBV4-2; TRBD2 matches at 12 bases. V was pared by 3 bases and J by 7 bases, with 7 bases of the junction left unmatched. Germline loops: CDR1 LGHNA, CDR2 YNFKEQ. There are 16 residues in the CDR3. CDR3 sequence (DNA): TGTGCCAGCAGCCAGACTAGCGGGAGTATGTTGAATGAGCAGTTCTTC. Encoded protein: CASSQTSGSMLNEQFF.

The V gene is TRBV2, the J gene TRBJ1-5; D might be TRBD1 (5 bases). CDR3 length equals 15 residues. V was clipped by 6 bases and J by 4 bases, with 16 bases between them. The germline V gene has CDR1 SNHLY and CDR2 FYNNEI. The CDR3 reads CASSVAGGLNQPQHF. CDR3 nucleotide sequence: TGTGCCAGCAGCGTAGCCGGGGGGTTGAATCAGCCCCAGCATTTT.

This clone has just one count. The V call is TRBV4-3, the J call TRBJ1-4, with 9 positions matching TRBD1. This CDR3 contains 16 residues. Germline CDR1 and CDR2: LGHNA and YSLEER. After removal of 0 bases from V and 10 bases from J, the junction contained 9 bases not matched to a gene. CDR3 coding DNA: TGCGCCAGCAGCCAAGATTTTGGGACAGGGAGGGCAAAACTGTTTTTT. Residues: CASSQDFGTGRAKLFF.

This clone was counted once. V usage is TRBV9 and J usage is TRBJ2-3; 8 nucleotides align to TRBD2. CDR1 is SGDLS and CDR2 is YYNGEE in the germline V gene. With V trimmed by 4 bases and J by 6 bases, 7 bases remained unmatched. The CDR3 covers 14 residues. As DNA, the CDR3 is TGTGCCAGCAGCCCAAGCGGGGGAGGGGATACGCAGTATTTT. Translating it yields CASSPSGGGDTQYF.

This clone was detected a few times. The chain uses TRBV12-3 or TRBV12-4 and TRBJ1-1; 10 nucleotides agree with TRBD1. This CDR3 is 13 amino acids long. With V trimmed by 2 bases and J by 10 bases, 4 bases remained unmatched. CDR3 DNA sequence: TGTGCCAGCAGTTTAAGTAGGACAGGGGGAGCTTTCTTT. Its protein is CASSLSRTGGAFF.

V gene TRBV19 combines with J gene TRBJ1-5, with a possible D match to TRBD1 (5 bases). The length of the CDR3 is 13 residues. Looked up from germline, CDR1 is LNHDA and CDR2 is SQIVND (reference sequence). With 9 bases removed from V and 7 bases from J, the gap between germline ends came to 16 bases. CDR3 in amino acids: CASHIPGSQPQHF. DNA of the CDR3: TGTGCCAGCCATATCCCAGGGAGCCAGCCCCAGCATTTT.

The genes are TRBV19 and TRBJ1-2; D remains unclear. CDR1 and CDR2 from the germline V gene are LNHDA and SQIVND (reference sequence). The CDR3 has 13 residues. The V gene lost 2 bases and the J gene lost 2 bases, with 6 bases spanning the gap. CDR3 region: CASSIRINYGYTF. In DNA form, the CDR3 reads TGTGCCAGTAGTATAAGGATAAACTATGGCTACACCTTC.

This clone came up once. The V gene is TRBV7-2, the J gene TRBJ1-1; possibly TRBD1 for D (5 bases). The CDR3 is made up of 14 amino acids. The V gene lost 1 base and the J gene lost 4 bases, with 10 bases spanning the gap. CDR1 is SGHTA and CDR2 is FQGNSA in the germline V gene. The CDR3 DNA reads as TGTGCCAGCAGCTTAGATGGGGCTGGCACTGAAGCTTTCTTT. Protein sequence: CASSLDGAGTEAFF.

This chain connects TRBV18 to TRBJ1-5, with D tentatively TRBD1 (5 bases). The CDR3 covers 17 residues. V shed 3 bases and J shed 0 bases, with 15 bases lying between them. Germline values: CDR1 KGHSH, CDR2 LQKENI. CDR3 coding DNA: TGTGCCAGCTCACCTCAAGCTGGGGGTGATAGCAATCAGCCCCAGCATTTT. Protein: CASSPQAGGDSNQPQHF.

The V call is TRBV19, the J call TRBJ1-5; the match to TRBD1 covers 7 bases. V was pared by 3 bases and J by 10 bases, with 6 bases of the junction left unmatched. This CDR3 comprises 13 residues. Germline V lookup: CDR1 LNHDA, CDR2 SQIVND (reference sequence). The CDR3 nucleotides read TGTGCCAGTAGTATCCAGGGGGGGAAACCCCAGCATTTT. Translating gives CASSIQGGKPQHF.

The chain recombines TRBV18 with TRBJ2-7; D ambiguous. The CDR3 runs to 12 residues. V lost 3 bases, J lost 2 bases, and 5 bases lay in between. Germline CDR1 KGHSH, CDR2 LQKENI. For the CDR3, the DNA is TGTGCCAGCTCACCCGGAACCTACGAGCAGTACGTC. Translating it yields CASSPGTYEQYV.

V and J are TRBV6-6 and TRBJ2-7; 11 nucleotides agree with TRBD2. The CDR3 sequence is 15 residues long. Trimming removed 6 bases from V and 0 bases from J; junction bases left unmatched: 4. Germline assignment: CDR1 MNHNY and CDR2 SVGAGI (reference sequence). CDR3 loop: CASRGTSGDSYEQYF. In DNA form, the CDR3 reads TGTGCCAGCAGAGGGACTAGCGGTGACTCCTACGAGCAGTACTTC.

As DNA, the CDR3 is TGCGCCAGCAGTGCGGGCCTAAATCAGCCCCAGCATTTT. Translated: CASSAGLNQPQHF. V gene TRBV10-1 combines with J gene TRBJ1-5; unclear D gene. CDR1 is WNHNN, CDR2 SYGVQD, per germline (reference sequence). This CDR3 is built from 13 residues. Trimming pared 4 bases from V and 4 bases from J, leaving 8 bases between.